This T cell receptor (beta chain) originates from a study of beta chain features in type 1 diabetes (dated by TCRdb to the late 2010s). General notes on the study: Mean age, gender distribution, total cell number and subset yield did not differ between patients and healthy donors. Whereas all 30 or so donors provided naive and central memory subsets, regulatory and stem cell-like memory subsets were isolated from just 8 patients and about 8 healthy donors. In the study, recently diagnosed type 1 diabetes patients and matched healthy donors were compared on the TCRB repertoires of their sorted circulating CD4+ T cell subsets. A total of about 110,000,000 sorted cells were examined across all samples, and a strong correlation was observed between cell number per subset and RNA yield.

In regard to this clone: Its antigen specificity is not known. Within one base of it there is no much larger clone, and no base qualities were kept.

Each donor gave one peripheral blood draw, approximately 120 mL on average, collected into heparinised tubes. Using a panel that included CD45RO, CCR7, CD25, CD127, CD95 and CD27, naive, central memory, regulatory and stem cell-like memory CD4+ T cells were sorted on a BD FACSAria II. All sorted populations exceeded 95% purity. Right away, PBMCs were isolated by Lymphoprep density gradient centrifugation and were stained directly, with no culture step. Samples were stained and sorted in pairs, with one healthy donor and one patient per experiment, so that batch effects were minimized. Findings and caveats that apply to the study as a whole: Naive, central memory and regulatory TCRB repertoires appeared to be more alike among patients than among healthy donors. A moderate but significant shortening of TCRB CDR3 length was observed in type 1 diabetes patients in all four CD4+ subsets. At VDJ recombination sites, patients with type 1 diabetes made fewer insertions and deleted more nucleotides, a pattern implying thymic rearrangement abnormalities. Because the HLA sub-analyses included only small numbers of individuals, any influence of HLA type on TCRB rearrangement was left unresolved. PCR may preferentially amplify shorter templates, but because patient and control samples were amplified and corrected together, any resulting skew would affect both groups equally. Because cDNA rather than genomic DNA was sequenced, highly expressing activated cells could have been over-represented, although no difference in activation and CD3 levels was found between groups.

The V and J ends are trimmed by 5 bases and 4 bases, leaving 12 bases between them. Its CDR3 holds 13 amino acids, cysteine through phenylalanine. The retained sequence is limited to the CDR3, 39 bases, with the frame set at the first base. Reading the germline V gene gives CDR1 SGHNT and CDR2 YENEEA. The entire isolated RNA was reverse transcribed using the High Capacity cDNA Reverse Transcription Kit, and thus expressed TCRB transcripts were sequenced. Naive, central memory and regulatory T cell samples underwent deep immunoSEQ sequencing, averaging about 3.5 million total reads per sample. Sorted cells were lysed in RLT buffer and RNA was extracted with DNase-treated RNeasy Micro or Mini kits, depending on cell number. To prevent cross-contamination, each cell subset was processed individually, whereas patient and healthy donor samples were processed jointly. The immunoSEQ multiplex PCR was used to amplify TCRB sequences from cDNA, yielding 87-bp fragments that span the CDR3 region. Amplicons were sequenced on the Illumina HiSeq platform. In the source study's methods: PCR bias was corrected computationally using synthetic template baselines, and reads within Hamming distance 2 were collapsed, with unmergeable singletons discarded. By aligning reads against IMGT, V, D and J genes, CDR3 length, and insertions or deletions at six rearrangement sites were assigned. Within each subset, clonotype counts were normalized to sorted cell number, after which true diversity and Gini coefficients were computed with the tcR R package. Repertoire sharing was quantified using the overlap coefficient calculated on TCRB nucleotide sequences. Held by TCRdb, this immuneACCESS table contains in-frame sequences only and omits some clones. Under half of the omission traces to an unresolved V gene where checked; the cause of the rest is unknown. Clone size and V and J calls were adopted from that table, with D and trimming inferred from the DNA. The sample contains about 340,000 clones, 6.5% to 10% of them found a single time. The top ten clones comprise 0.44% of the sample.

This chain joins TRBV11-3 to TRBJ2-7; the D match is possibly TRBD1 or TRBD2, with 5 bases aligned in each. The sample taken for sequencing was central memory CD4+ T cells from blood. The receptor comes from a young woman in good health. The nucleotides are TGTGCCAGCAGCGGCCGGGGCGGGTACGAGCAGTACTTC. This sequence encodes CASSGRGGYEQYF.